This is a list of T cell receptor beta chains from one sample in a study of T-cell reconstitution after alpha-beta-depleted transplantation in children. Each CDR3 protein gets one entry after TCRdb re-called the PCR reads with MiXCR. This sample has some 300,000 distinct CDR3 sequences, with roughly 8.2% found just once. Sample: peripheral blood, taken 360 days after TCRalphabeta/CD19-depleted stem cell transplant. Receptors originate from a female patient aged 2 to 10 who had a stem cell transplant for Fanconi anemia, so the T cells may come from the graft donor. Each CDR3 is given with its conserved first and last residue. D genes are given only for firm matches. Only some rows state a clone size, as once, few, many or a class for expanded clones.

CDR3aa | j_gene | d_gene | abundance | v_gene
CASSRQMTGGRTDTQYF | TRBJ2-3 | TRBD1 | many | TRBV7-2
CAIKGSGGDTQYF | TRBJ2-3 | NA | many | TRBV10-3
CASSVGSDLITGELFF | TRBJ2-2 | NA | NA | TRBV9
CASSEWGIMREQYF | TRBJ2-7 | NA | many | TRBV10-1
CASSVGGAFSGNTIYF | TRBJ1-3 | NA | few | TRBV9
CASSFGTAAYGYTF | TRBJ1-2 | TRBD1 | many | TRBV5-1
CASLNSGAYEQYF | TRBJ2-7 | NA | NA | TRBV7-2
CASSPAVDTGELFF | TRBJ2-2 | NA | many | TRBV9
CASSLAAGGAYEQYF | TRBJ2-7 | TRBD2 | many | TRBV5-1
CSVEPGWSTEAFF | TRBJ1-1 | NA | many | TRBV29-1
CASSYLGQGVNTEAFF | TRBJ1-1 | TRBD1 | many | TRBV5-5
CASSEQGSPGYTF | TRBJ1-2 | NA | few | TRBV27
CASTRWGNTIYF | TRBJ1-3 | NA | NA | TRBV11-2
CASSQAGDVSYEQYF | TRBJ2-7 | NA | NA | TRBV3-1
CASLRGDAEIGELFF | TRBJ2-2 | NA | NA | TRBV19
CASSPLRGRGPTTSSYNEQFF | TRBJ2-1 | NA | few | TRBV10-2
CASSFALAGYTDTQYF | TRBJ2-3 | NA | many | TRBV28
CASSLARGGNQPQHF | TRBJ1-5 | NA | NA | TRBV7-8
CASSQDQNSPLHF | TRBJ1-6 | NA | few | TRBV3-1
CSVGGGFSPLHF | TRBJ1-6 | NA | many | TRBV20-1
CASSVGAASDQPQHF | TRBJ1-5 | NA | many | TRBV6-1
CASSPGRINYGYTF | TRBJ1-2 | NA | NA | TRBV5-8
CASSKKGQYQPQHF | TRBJ1-5 | NA | NA | TRBV6-1
CASSLRGQGFYEQYF | TRBJ2-7 | TRBD1 | many | TRBV27
CASSQEYNLLGWETQYF | TRBJ2-5 | NA | many | TRBV4-2
CASSLSGGAYNEQFF | TRBJ2-1 | TRBD2 | many | TRBV11-2
CASSEARLRTDTQYF | TRBJ2-3 | NA | once | TRBV6-1
CASSPSQNTEAFF | TRBJ1-1 | NA | few | TRBV5-1
CASSYSGQGSYEQYF | TRBJ2-7 | NA | NA | TRBV6-5
CASSQENSQETQYF | TRBJ2-5 | NA | many | TRBV4-1
CSASSGWTENYGYTF | TRBJ1-2 | NA | few | TRBV20-1
CSARPGYQETQYF | TRBJ2-5 | NA | many | TRBV20-1
CASSLQVWGETQYF | TRBJ2-5 | NA | few | TRBV7-8
CASEGPGGFF | TRBJ2-1 | TRBD1 | many | TRBV12-3/TRBV12-4
CASSPSGMGTDTQYF | TRBJ2-3 | TRBD2 | many | TRBV7-9
CASSFPDRSEAFF | TRBJ1-1 | TRBD1 | few | TRBV5-5
CASSVGPGRTTEAFF | TRBJ1-1 | NA | many | TRBV9
CASSYGGAHGNTIYF | TRBJ1-3 | NA | few | TRBV6-5
CASSPLSQGIYEQYF | TRBJ2-7 | NA | few | TRBV7-2
CASSSSGNSYNEQFF | TRBJ2-1 | TRBD2 | NA | TRBV6-4
CASSLARGRLNTGELFF | TRBJ2-2 | NA | NA | TRBV13
CASSLGAAYMNTEAFF | TRBJ1-1 | NA | few | TRBV7-8
CASRDPGQSKTQYF | TRBJ2-5 | NA | many | TRBV6-2/TRBV6-3